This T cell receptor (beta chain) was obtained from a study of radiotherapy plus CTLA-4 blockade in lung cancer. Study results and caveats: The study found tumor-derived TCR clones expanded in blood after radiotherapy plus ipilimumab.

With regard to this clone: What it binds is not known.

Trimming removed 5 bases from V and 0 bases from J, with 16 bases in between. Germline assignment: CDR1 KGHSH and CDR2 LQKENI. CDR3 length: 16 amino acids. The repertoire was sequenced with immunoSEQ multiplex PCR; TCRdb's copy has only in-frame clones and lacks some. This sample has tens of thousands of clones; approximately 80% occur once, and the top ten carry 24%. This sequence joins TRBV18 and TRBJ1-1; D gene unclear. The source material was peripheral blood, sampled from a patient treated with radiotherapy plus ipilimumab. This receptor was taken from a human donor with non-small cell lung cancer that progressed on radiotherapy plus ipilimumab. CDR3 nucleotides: TGTGCCAGCTCATACACCCCAGTGGGGTTGAACACTGAAGCTTTCTTT. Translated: CASSYTPVGLNTEAFF.